This T cell receptor (beta chain) is from a study of blood T cell repertoires in COVID-19. This CDR3 comprises 13 residues. After removal of 6 bases from V and 5 bases from J, the junction contained 7 bases not matched to a gene. The germline CDR1 and CDR2 sequences are SQVTM and ANQGSEA. Study processing details: Estimation of nucleated cell counts was performed using reference gene primer amplification. TCRdb's copy holds only in-frame clones and misses some; the assay was immunoSEQ multiplex PCR. V, J and clone size are those of that table, while D and trimming were read from the DNA. The sample shows around 100,000 clones, around 92% of them seen only once.

The J gene is TRBJ2-3, the V gene TRBV29-1, with 8 bases fitting TRBD1. The clonotype comes from a man in his forties or fifties with active COVID-19. Sequencing used peripheral blood. CDR3 sequence reads: CSVGQVRGDTQYF. The CDR3 DNA reads as TGCAGCGTGGGACAGGTTAGGGGAGATACGCAGTATTTT.